The sequence of this TCR beta chain was determined in a study of beta chain features in type 1 diabetes. Every bit of the isolated RNA underwent reverse transcription, so sequencing read expressed TCRB transcripts. Using immunoSEQ multiplex PCR, the repertoire was profiled, and TCRdb retains in-frame clones only, with some absent. This sample carries under 900,000 clones, about 17% of them seen once, and the ten largest clones take around 0.02%. This clone was picked up a small number of times. V lost 4 bases to trimming and J lost 0 bases, with 8 bases between them. Germline assignment: CDR1 SGHRS and CDR2 YFSETQ. The CDR3 contains 13 residues.

The TCR comes from a young woman in good health. Material: naive CD4+ T cells from blood. The chain recombines TRBV5-1 with TRBJ2-7; D unresolved. The CDR3 protein is CASSPALSYEQYF. The CDR3 nucleotides are TGCGCCAGCAGCCCCGCCCTCTCCTACGAGCAGTACTTC.